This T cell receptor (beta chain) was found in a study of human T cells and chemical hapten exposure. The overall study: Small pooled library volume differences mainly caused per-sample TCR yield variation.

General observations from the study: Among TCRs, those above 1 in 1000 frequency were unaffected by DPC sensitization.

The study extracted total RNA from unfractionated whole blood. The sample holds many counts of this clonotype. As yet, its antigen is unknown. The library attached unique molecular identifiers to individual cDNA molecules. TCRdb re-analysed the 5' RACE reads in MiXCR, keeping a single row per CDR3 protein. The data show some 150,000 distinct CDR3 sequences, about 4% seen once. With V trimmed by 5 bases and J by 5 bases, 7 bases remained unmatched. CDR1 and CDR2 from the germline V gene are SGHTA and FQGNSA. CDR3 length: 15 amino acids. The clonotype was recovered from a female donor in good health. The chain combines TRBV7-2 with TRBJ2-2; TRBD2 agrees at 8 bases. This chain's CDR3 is CASSSGVAGTGELFF. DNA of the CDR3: TGTGCCAGCAGCAGTGGGGTAGCGGGGACCGGGGAGCTGTTTTTT.